Listed below are T cell receptor beta chains from one sample, sequenced in a study of OX40 agonist ivuxolimab in advanced cancers. Method: immunoSEQ multiplex PCR; TCRdb's copy keeps in-frame clones and lacks some. Here the sample spans roughly 60,000 clones, 94% being singletons. Source: CD4+ or CD8+ T cells sorted from blood, taken in a trial of the OX40 agonist ivuxolimab. The source is an adult with an advanced solid tumor such as melanoma, head and neck, liver or kidney cancer. CDR3s include the opening cysteine and the closing phenylalanine or tryptophan. The D gene is left open where the match is weak. Rows give clone size only sometimes, using once, few, many, or a class for an expanded clone.

v_call: TRBV27
clone_size: once
d_call: .
j_call: TRBJ2-3
cdr3_aa: CASSLWGGTQYF
cdr3_nt: TGTGCCAGCAGTTTATGGGGTGGAACGCAGTATTTT

v_call: TRBV27
clone_size: .
d_call: .
j_call: TRBJ2-1
cdr3_aa: CASSLASGSSYNEQFF
cdr3_nt: TGTGCCAGCTCCCTTGCCAGCGGAAGCTCCTACAATGAGCAGTTCTTC

v_call: TRBV4-3
clone_size: .
d_call: .
j_call: TRBJ2-7
cdr3_aa: CASSQATGPTYEQYF
cdr3_nt: TGCGCCAGCAGCCAAGCGACGGGACCGACCTACGAGCAGTACTTC

v_call: TRBV27
clone_size: .
d_call: .
j_call: TRBJ2-2
cdr3_aa: CASSLWDVGLAQGELNTGELFF
cdr3_nt: TGTGCCAGCAGTTTGTGGGACGTGGGGCTAGCGCAGGGGGAGTTAAACACCGGGGAGCTGTTTTTT

v_call: TRBV29-1
clone_size: .
d_call: .
j_call: TRBJ1-1
cdr3_aa: CSVDGGNTEAFF
cdr3_nt: TGCAGCGTTGACGGCGGGAACACTGAAGCTTTCTTT

v_call: TRBV7-9
clone_size: .
d_call: .
j_call: TRBJ2-7
cdr3_aa: CASSAAAGRIYEQYF
cdr3_nt: TGTGCCAGCAGCGCCGCGGCGGGGCGCATCTACGAGCAGTACTTC

v_call: TRBV7-9
clone_size: .
d_call: .
j_call: TRBJ2-7
cdr3_aa: CASSFLGPETPSSYEQYF
cdr3_nt: TGTGCCAGCAGCTTTCTCGGCCCCGAGACACCGAGCTCCTACGAGCAGTACTTC

v_call: TRBV4-3
clone_size: .
d_call: TRBD2
j_call: TRBJ2-7
cdr3_aa: CASSRGTSAYEQYF
cdr3_nt: TGCGCCAGCAGCCGGGGGACTAGCGCCTACGAGCAGTACTTC

v_call: TRBV19
clone_size: once
d_call: .
j_call: TRBJ2-7
cdr3_aa: CASSPGAGGSYEQYF
cdr3_nt: TGTGCCAGTAGCCCAGGAGCAGGAGGAAGCTACGAGCAGTACTTC

v_call: TRBV10-3
clone_size: .
d_call: TRBD2
j_call: TRBJ2-7
cdr3_aa: CAISDLGGSSYEQYF
cdr3_nt: TGTGCCATCAGTGATTTGGGCGGGAGCTCCTACGAGCAGTACTTC

v_call: TRBV9
clone_size: .
d_call: TRBD2
j_call: TRBJ2-7
cdr3_aa: CASSALAGGPGEQYF
cdr3_nt: TGTGCCAGCAGCGCCTTAGCGGGAGGGCCTGGCGAGCAGTACTTC

v_call: TRBV7-6
clone_size: .
d_call: .
j_call: TRBJ2-2
cdr3_aa: CASSYGTNTGELFF
cdr3_nt: TGTGCCAGCAGCTATGGAACGAACACCGGGGAGCTGTTTTTT

v_call: TRBV4-1
clone_size: .
d_call: TRBD2
j_call: TRBJ2-1
cdr3_aa: CASSLPRSGRASTQFF
cdr3_nt: TGCGCCAGCAGCCTCCCCCGTAGCGGGAGGGCCTCGACACAGTTCTTC

v_call: TRBV6-6
clone_size: once
d_call: .
j_call: TRBJ1-1
cdr3_aa: CASRLGGAEAFF
cdr3_nt: TGTGCCAGCAGACTGGGGGGAGCTGAAGCTTTCTTT

v_call: TRBV9
clone_size: .
d_call: .
j_call: TRBJ2-5
cdr3_aa: CASSVVASETQYF
cdr3_nt: TGTGCCAGCAGCGTAGTCGCAAGTGAGACCCAGTACTTC

v_call: TRBV9
clone_size: once
d_call: .
j_call: TRBJ2-1
cdr3_aa: CASSALATTYNEQFF
cdr3_nt: TGTGCCAGCAGCGCCCTAGCGACCACCTACAATGAGCAGTTCTTC